These 24 T cell receptor beta chains originate from one sample sequenced in a study of blood T cell repertoires in COVID-19. Assay: immunoSEQ multiplex PCR; the TCRdb copy retains only in-frame clones and omits some. The repertoire has approximately 490,000 clones, around 90% of them found once; the top ten carry under 0.85%. Sequencing was carried out using PBMCs or T cells enriched from blood (not recorded which). All receptors come from a woman aged 18-29 years who had recovered from COVID-19.

The V call is TRBV7-9, the J call TRBJ1-4, with D unresolved. The V end lost 5 bases, the J end lost 12 bases, and 10 bases lay between the germline ends. Germline V lookup: CDR1 SEHNR, CDR2 FQNEAQ (reference sequence). There are 11 residues in the CDR3. This chain's CDR3 is CASSTGYELFF. In nucleotides, the CDR3 is TGTGCCAGCAGCACGGGGTATGAACTGTTTTTT.

This chain links TRBV5-1 with TRBJ1-1; D is perhaps TRBD1 (5 bases). The CDR3 has 14 amino acids. Germline V CDR1 and CDR2: SGHRS, YFSETQ. V lost 5 bases to trimming and J lost 0 bases, with 11 bases between them. The CDR3 region is CASRPAGLNTEAFF. The CDR3 nucleotides are TGCGCCAGCAGGCCTGCGGGGCTGAACACTGAAGCTTTCTTT.

This clone was counted once. Here the CDR3 DNA reads TGTGCCAGCAGCCGCCAGGTCTCCTACGAGCAGTACTTC. Protein sequence: CASSRQVSYEQYF. The chain couples TRBV2 to TRBJ2-7; D remains unclear. CDR1 and CDR2 (germline): SNHLY, FYNNEI. Deletions cut 6 bases from V and 0 bases from J, with 9 bases between. The CDR3 contains 13 residues. Based on the CDR3 plus reference TRBV2 and TRBJ2-7, the full variable domain is EPEVTQTPSHQVTQMGQEVILRCVPISNHLYFYWYRQILGQKVEFLVSFYNNEISEKSEIFDDQFSVERPDGSNFTLKIRSTKLEDSAMYFCASSRQVSYEQYFGPGTRLTVT.

This chain's CDR3 is CASSTTGFSADSNQPQHF. DNA for the CDR3: TGTGCCAGCAGCACGACAGGATTTAGCGCCGATAGCAATCAGCCCCAGCATTTT. V usage is TRBV21-1 and J usage is TRBJ1-5; whether TRBD1, the table's D call, matches the DNA was not checked. TRBV21-1 is designated a pseudogene. The CDR3 consists of 18 residues.

The rearrangement joins TRBV28 to TRBJ1-1, with a weak D call TRBD1 (6 bases). Germline V gene data show CDR1 as MDHEN and CDR2 as SYDVKM. The length of the CDR3 is 14 residues. The ends were cut back, 7 bases at V and 1 base at J, with 13 bases in the middle. The CDR3 loop is CASILGGGNTEAFF. The DNA of the CDR3 is TGTGCCAGCATACTTGGGGGCGGGAACACTGAAGCTTTCTTT.

The chain combines TRBV7-3 with TRBJ2-2, with TRBD1 identical over 8 bases. Per germline, CDR1 SGHTA and CDR2 FQGTGA. CDR3 size: 15 residues. J lost 6 bases, V lost 4 bases, and 7 bases had no gene match. The chain's CDR3 is CASSSSRGQAGELFF. CDR3 DNA sequence: TGTGCCAGCAGCTCTTCCAGGGGGCAAGCCGGGGAGCTGTTTTTT.

The chain uses TRBV6-1 and TRBJ1-1; unclear D gene. This CDR3 contains 13 residues. Per the germline V gene, CDR1 is MNHNS and CDR2 is SASEGT. V was trimmed by 2 bases and J by 1 base, leaving 5 bases between them. CDR3 bases: TGTGCCAGCAGTGAACGGAGGAACACTGAAGCTTTCTTT. Its protein is CASSERRNTEAFF.

The V call is TRBV19, the J call TRBJ2-5; TRBD2 aligns across 7 bases. The CDR3 runs 15 residues. Germline values: CDR1 LNHDA, CDR2 SQIVND (reference sequence). V shed 10 bases and J 2 bases; nucleotides not matched to a gene: 13. The CDR3 reads CATTTLRGGQETQYF. The CDR3 region has the DNA TGTGCCACGACCACTTTACGGGGAGGGCAAGAGACCCAGTACTTC.

V usage is TRBV30 and J usage is TRBJ2-3; D tentatively reads TRBD1 or TRBD2 (5 bases each). Trimming stripped 8 bases from V and 8 bases from J, with 11 bases between. CDR1 GTSNPN and CDR2 SVGIG come from the germline V gene (reference sequence). The CDR3 is 10 residues long. The CDR3 spells CAGDGATQYF. Here the CDR3 DNA reads TGTGCCGGGGACGGTGCTACGCAGTATTTT. The variable domain in full, completed from reference TRBV30 and TRBJ2-3, reads SQTIHQWPATLVQPVGSPLSLECTVEGTSNPNLYWYRQAAGRGLQLLFYSVGIGQISSEVPQNLSASRPQDRQFILSSKKLLLSDSGFYLCAGDGATQYFGPGTRLTVL.

The chain is built from TRBV5-1 and TRBJ1-2; D is unclear. CDR1 is SGHRS and CDR2 is YFSETQ in the germline V gene. There are 17 residues in the CDR3. This CDR3 is CSEEHYPGPSLLYGYTF. The CDR3 DNA reads as TGCTCCGAAGAACATTACCCAGGCCCCAGCTTATTATACGGCTACACCTTC.

The chain uses TRBV4-1 and TRBJ2-1; D perhaps matches TRBD2 (6 bases). CDR3 length: 17 amino acids. Trimming took off 0 bases at V and 0 bases at J, with 12 bases between the two ends. Germline-derived CDR1 and CDR2 are MGHRA and YSYEKL. CDR3 loop: CASSQDGGISSYNEQFF. DNA of the CDR3: TGCGCCAGCAGCCAAGATGGGGGGATTAGCTCCTACAATGAGCAGTTCTTC.

The V gene is TRBV6-1, the J gene TRBJ2-3; D might be TRBD1 (5 bases). V lost 0 bases to trimming and J lost 2 bases, with 9 bases between them. Germline V gene data show CDR1 as MNHNS and CDR2 as SASEGT. CDR3 length equals 15 residues. The CDR3 DNA is TGTGCCAGCAGTGAAGCCGCAGGGTCCACAGATACGCAGTATTTT. Protein product: CASSEAAGSTDTQYF.

This clone was seen a few times. The chain uses TRBV19 and TRBJ1-5; 10 positions agree with TRBD1. This CDR3 contains 17 residues. With V trimmed by 5 bases and J by 4 bases, 11 bases remained unmatched. Germline V gene lookup returns CDR1 LNHDA and CDR2 SQIVND (reference sequence). The DNA for the CDR3 is TGTGCCAGTAGTCCCGGGACAGGGGAAGCTTTGAATCAGCCCCAGCATTTT. Translation: CASSPGTGEALNQPQHF. Full variable domain (outside the CDR3, taken from reference TRBV19 and TRBJ1-5): DGGITQSPKYLFRKEGQNVTLSCEQNLNHDAMYWYRQDPGQGLRLIYYSQIVNDFQKGDIAEGYSVSREKKESFPLTVTSAQKNPTAFYLCASSPGTGEALNQPQHFGDGTRLSIL.

The table lists this clone with a count of one. The chain recombines TRBV28 with TRBJ2-1; 13 bases align to TRBD2. Germline CDR1 is MDHEN and CDR2 is SYDVKM. V lost 4 bases to trimming and J lost 8 bases; unmatched junction nucleotides: 17. The CDR3 runs 19 residues. The CDR3 coding sequence is TGTGCCAGCAGTTGCGAAAGACTAGCGGGGGGAACTAAATGCGATGAGCAGTTCTTC. It translates to CASSCERLAGGTKCDEQFF.

V usage is TRBV24-1 and J usage is TRBJ1-3; TRBD1 agrees at 7 bases. Germline V gene sequence: CDR1 KGHDR, CDR2 SFDVKD. The CDR3 is 17 residues long. J lost 0 bases, V lost 7 bases, and 11 bases had no gene match. The DNA for the CDR3 is TGTGCCACCAGACCTAAGGGGGACAGCAACTCTGGAAACACCATATATTTT. Its protein is CATRPKGDSNSGNTIYF.

The chain recombines TRBV6-5 with TRBJ2-2; D is perhaps TRBD1 (5 bases). CDR3 length: 13 residues. Trimming pared 10 bases from V and 2 bases from J, leaving 11 bases between. CDR1 and CDR2 from the germline V gene are MNHEY and SVGAGI. This CDR3 is CATLDSNTGELFF. CDR3 DNA: TGTGCCACCCTTGACAGTAACACCGGGGAGCTGTTTTTT.

This clone has only a few counts. The V call is TRBV5-4, the J call TRBJ2-1; no clear D gene. CDR3 length equals 15 residues. CDR1 is SGHNT and CDR2 is YYREEE in the germline V gene (reference sequence). V lost 2 bases to trimming and J lost 0 bases, with 9 bases between them. For the CDR3, the DNA is TGTGCCAGCAGCTTTGGTGTTAGCTCCTACAATGAGCAGTTCTTC. Translated: CASSFGVSSYNEQFF.

The chain joins TRBV24-1 to TRBJ1-4; 9 bases are a match to TRBD1. The V and J ends lost 3 bases and 3 bases, in that order; junction bases with no gene match: 4. Germline V CDR1 and CDR2: KGHDR, SFDVKD. CDR3 size: 16 residues. This CDR3 reads CATSDPQGAPNEKLFF. The DNA for the CDR3 is TGTGCCACCAGTGATCCACAGGGGGCCCCTAATGAAAAACTGTTTTTT.

The chain uses TRBV5-4 and TRBJ1-2, with D hard to call. This CDR3 spans 13 amino acids. The V and J ends lost 0 bases and 4 bases respectively, with 7 bases between them. CDR1 and CDR2 from the germline V gene are SGHNT and YYREEE (reference sequence). The CDR3, as DNA: TGTGCCAGCAGCTTGGAACAGATCTATGGCTACACCTTC. Translation gives CASSLEQIYGYTF.

This rearrangement joins TRBV19 to TRBJ1-2; D gene uncertain. Germline V gene lookup returns CDR1 LNHDA and CDR2 SQIVND (reference sequence). This CDR3 spans 15 amino acids. The V end was cut by 7 bases, the J end by 3 bases, with 18 bases between. The CDR3 DNA sequence: TGTGCCAGTACCCTTAAATCGGGAGCGGACTATGGCTACACCTTC. Encoded protein: CASTLKSGADYGYTF.

The V gene is TRBV30, the J gene TRBJ1-1; a possible D gene is TRBD1 (5 bases). In germline, CDR1 is GTSNPN, CDR2 SVGIG (reference sequence). Trimming removed 5 bases at V and 4 bases at J, with 14 bases between. The CDR3 consists of 13 residues. The CDR3 nucleotides are TGTGCCTGGGGCCAGGGCGCGAGCACTGAAGCTTTCTTT. This sequence encodes CAWGQGASTEAFF.

V and J are TRBV6-5 and TRBJ2-4; D perhaps matches TRBD1 (5 bases). V was clipped by 6 bases and J by 0 bases, with 9 bases between them. Germline V gene sequence: CDR1 MNHEY, CDR2 SVGAGI. The CDR3 covers 14 residues. The DNA for the CDR3 is TGTGCCAGCAGAGGGGTAATAGCCAAAAACATTCAGTACTTC. Protein sequence: CASRGVIAKNIQYF.

The chain recombines TRBV11-2 with TRBJ2-5; 10 nucleotides line up with TRBD2. Germline-derived CDR1 and CDR2 are SGHAT and FQNNGV. This CDR3 contains 14 residues. V dropped 4 bases and J dropped 9; count of bases not matched to a gene: 8. CDR3 nucleotide sequence: TGTGCCAGCAGCTCCACATCTAGCGGGGGAGCCCAGTACTTC. Its protein product is CASSSTSSGGAQYF.

CDR3 protein: CASSTGQLNTEAFF. The DNA of the CDR3 is TGCGCCAGCAGCACGGGACAGTTGAACACTGAAGCTTTCTTT. The chain couples TRBV5-1 to TRBJ1-1; 7 bases agree with TRBD1. The germline CDR1 and CDR2 sequences are SGHRS and YFSETQ. V trimming: 4 bases; J trimming: 0 bases; junction bases outside the gene matches: 3. CDR3 length: 14 residues. Based on the CDR3 plus reference TRBV5-1 and TRBJ1-1, the full variable domain is KAGVTQTPRYLIKTRGQQVTLSCSPISGHRSVSWYQQTPGQGLQFLFEYFSETQRNKGNFPGRFSGRQFSNSRSEMNVSTLELGDSALYLCASSTGQLNTEAFFGQGTRLTVV.